This TCR beta chain derives from a study of T cell repertoires in cytomegalovirus infection. Across the study: Recently identified HLA-C-restricted CMV epitopes and well-studied HLA-B-restricted CMV epitopes were used by the study.

General study results and limits: What dominated the ex vivo response were HLA-C-restricted CMV-specific TCR beta clonotypes.

A note on this clonotype: Its target is unknown.

Each CDR3 protein gets one entry after TCRdb re-called the reads with MiXCR. The table has 570,000 or so distinct CDR3 sequences, under 45% seen once. J lost 4 bases, V lost 3 bases, and 5 bases had no gene match. Germline CDR1 reads ENHRY; CDR2 reads SYGVKD. This CDR3 has 15 residues. This sequence originates from a human donor in good health (CMV status not recorded). Some clones in this sample may be carry-over from other donors' samples. The sequences come from cultured PBMCs, collected from culture after CMV antigen stimulation. The chain is built from TRBV10-3 and TRBJ1-1, with 10 bases matching TRBD1. For the CDR3, the DNA is TGTGCCATCAGTGATGGGACAGGGGCGGGCACTGAAGCTTTCTTT. Residues: CAISDGTGAGTEAFF.